The TCR beta chain described here comes from a study of long-term antiretroviral therapy in people with HIV. About the study: The oldest specimens predate the 2015 immediate-ART recommendation by about a decade. Notes on the study in general: Controls had broader CDR3 length ranges than HIV repertoires did.

A remark on this clone: Antigen specificity is unknown.

Samples were assayed with immunoSEQ v3.0 at survey level. Clones were sequenced by immunoSEQ multiplex PCR, and TCRdb holds only the in-frame ones, with some missing. Found here are around 30,000 clones, 87% of them singletons; the top ten hold approximately 12%. CDR1 is LNHDA, CDR2 SQIVND, per germline (reference sequence). V lost 6 bases, J lost 2 bases, and 11 bases stayed unmatched. The CDR3 contains 17 residues. This TCR was recovered from a man aged 18-30 years with HIV. The chain employs TRBV19 and TRBJ2-5; the match to TRBD2 covers 11 bases. Sequenced here: unsorted PBMCs, sampled 1.1 years after starting antiretroviral therapy. CDR3 sequence (DNA): TGTGCCAGTAGCCCCGGAGCAGGACTAGCGGGTCAAGAGACCCAGTACTTC. Translation gives CASSPGAGLAGQETQYF.